This T cell receptor beta chain is from a study of cytomegalovirus exposure and HLA in healthy donors. Study results and caveats: TCR beta sequences reportedly predicted most subjects' HLA-A and HLA-B alleles accurately. Within an earlier analysis, most TCR beta V segments proved productive either about 87% or about 30% of the time.

Donors were nominally healthy when sampled, though unrecorded immune exposures were likely. PCR used 60 Vbeta primers and 13 Jbeta primers. Per the original data handling: Among the unique TCR beta chains that a later analysis counted, about 84 million in all, 9.5 million to 12 million were shared. Clones were read by immunoSEQ multiplex PCR, and TCRdb kept only the in-frame ones, dropping some. That table supplies the V and J calls and clone size; D and trimming were determined from the DNA. The sample yields 150,000 to 200,000 clones, around 80% seen once. CDR3 length: 12 amino acids. The junction had 4 bases not matched to a gene; V was cut back by 5 bases and J by 8 bases. The germline V gene has CDR1 SEHNR and CDR2 FQNEAQ (reference sequence). Turning to this clone: Antigen specificity is unknown.

V is TRBV7-9 and J is TRBJ1-2; 8 positions match TRBD1. The receptor was derived from a male donor in good health and CMV-seronegative. Sequences were obtained from PBMCs. This chain's CDR3 is CASSKQGGGYTF. CDR3 sequence (DNA): TGTGCCAGCAGCAAACAGGGGGGAGGCTACACCTTC.